The T cell receptor beta chain under discussion was sequenced for a study of response to subunit inactivated influenza vaccine. Study-wide results and caveats: Each seasonal influenza vaccination, the authors suggested, recruits few new T cells.

Turning to this clonotype: The antigen remains undetermined.

V was pared by 8 bases and J by 6 bases, with 5 bases between. Germline loops: CDR1 SGHTA, CDR2 FQGNSA. CDR3 length: 10 residues. TCRdb re-analysed the RT-PCR reads in MiXCR, keeping a single row per CDR3 protein. The sample includes under 750,000 distinct CDR3 sequences, approximately 12% of them seen just once. The clonotype originates from a man aged 50 to 60 who received an inactivated influenza vaccine. The rearrangement uses TRBV7-2 and TRBJ2-1; D not certain. Sequences were derived from PBMCs from blood, sampled on the day of vaccination. The CDR3, as DNA: TGTGCCAGCTATTTCAATGAGCAGTTCTTC. Translating it yields CASYFNEQFF.